The source of this TCR beta chain is a study of blood T cell repertoires in COVID-19. The CDR3 has 16 amino acids. Trimming shortened V by 7 bases and J by 4 bases, and 22 bases separated the two germline ends. CDR1 is MNHEY and CDR2 is SMNVEV in the germline V gene (reference sequence). Original analysis: Cell counts per sample came from amplifying reference gene primers. Some clones are missing from TCRdb's copy, which holds only in-frame ones; the method was immunoSEQ multiplex PCR. Clonal size and the V and J genes are those of that table, whereas D and trimming came from the DNA. The sample has 95,000 to 150,000 clones, just under 90% seen once.

V usage is TRBV27 and J usage is TRBJ1-1; perhaps TRBD1 as D (5 bases). The source material was peripheral blood. This receptor was obtained from a woman between 45 and 65 years old with acute or convalescent COVID-19. CDR3 DNA: TGTGCCAGCATCAAAGGCCACGCAGGGATAGGCACTGAAGCTTTCTTT. It specifies CASIKGHAGIGTEAFF.